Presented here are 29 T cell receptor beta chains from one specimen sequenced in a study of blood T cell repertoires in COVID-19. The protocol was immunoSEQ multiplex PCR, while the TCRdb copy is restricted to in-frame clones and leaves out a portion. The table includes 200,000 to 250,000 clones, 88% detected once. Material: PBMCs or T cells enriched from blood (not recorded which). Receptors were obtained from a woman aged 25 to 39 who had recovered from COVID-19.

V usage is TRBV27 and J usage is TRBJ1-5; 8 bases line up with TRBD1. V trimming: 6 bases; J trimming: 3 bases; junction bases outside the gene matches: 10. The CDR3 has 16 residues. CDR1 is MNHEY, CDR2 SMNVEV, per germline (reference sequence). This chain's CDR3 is CASRPGQGITNQPQHF. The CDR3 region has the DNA TGTGCCAGCAGGCCCGGACAGGGCATAACCAATCAGCCCCAGCATTTT.

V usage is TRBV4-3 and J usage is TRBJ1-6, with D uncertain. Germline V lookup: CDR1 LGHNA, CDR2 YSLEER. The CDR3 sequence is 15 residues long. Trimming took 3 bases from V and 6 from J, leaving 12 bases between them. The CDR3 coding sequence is TGCGCCAGCAGCCAGGGCACGGGGAGTAATTCACCCCTCCACTTT. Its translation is CASSQGTGSNSPLHF.

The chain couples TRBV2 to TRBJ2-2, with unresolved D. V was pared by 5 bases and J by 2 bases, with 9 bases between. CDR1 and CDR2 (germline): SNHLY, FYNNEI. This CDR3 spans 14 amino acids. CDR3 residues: CASSRQVNTGELFF. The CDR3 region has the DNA TGTGCCAGCAGTAGGCAGGTTAACACCGGGGAGCTGTTTTTT.

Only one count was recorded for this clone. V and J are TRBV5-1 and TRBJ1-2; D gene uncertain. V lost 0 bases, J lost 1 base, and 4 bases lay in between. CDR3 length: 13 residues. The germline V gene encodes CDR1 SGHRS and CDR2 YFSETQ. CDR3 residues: CASSLVSNYGYTF. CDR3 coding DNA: TGCGCCAGCAGCTTGGTCAGTAACTATGGCTACACCTTC.

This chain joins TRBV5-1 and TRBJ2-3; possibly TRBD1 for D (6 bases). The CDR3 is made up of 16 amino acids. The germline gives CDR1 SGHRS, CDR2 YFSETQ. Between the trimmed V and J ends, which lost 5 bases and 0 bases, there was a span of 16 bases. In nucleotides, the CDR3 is TGCGCCAGCAGTTATACAGGGCTGACGAGCACAGATACGCAGTATTTT. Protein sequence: CASSYTGLTSTDTQYF.

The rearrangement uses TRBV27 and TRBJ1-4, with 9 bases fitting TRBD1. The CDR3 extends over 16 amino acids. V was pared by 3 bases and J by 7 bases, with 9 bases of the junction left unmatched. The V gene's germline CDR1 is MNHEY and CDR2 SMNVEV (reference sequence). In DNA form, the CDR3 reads TGTGCCAGCAGTTTGATCTCAGGGACAGGGAGTGAAAAACTGTTTTTT. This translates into CASSLISGTGSEKLFF.

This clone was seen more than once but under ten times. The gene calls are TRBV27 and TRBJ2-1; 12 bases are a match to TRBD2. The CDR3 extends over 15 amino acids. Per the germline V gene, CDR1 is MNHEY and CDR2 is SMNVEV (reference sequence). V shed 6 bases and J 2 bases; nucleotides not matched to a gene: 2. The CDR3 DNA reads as TGTGCCAGCAGCCGGACTAGCGGGGCCTACAATGAGCAGTTCTTC. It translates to CASSRTSGAYNEQFF.

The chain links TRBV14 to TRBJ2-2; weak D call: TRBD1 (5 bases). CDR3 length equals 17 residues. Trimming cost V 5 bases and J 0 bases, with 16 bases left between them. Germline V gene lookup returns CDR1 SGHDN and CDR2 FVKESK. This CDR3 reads CASSTQQGFANTGELFF. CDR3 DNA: TGTGCCAGCAGCACTCAGCAGGGCTTCGCGAACACCGGGGAGCTGTTTTTT. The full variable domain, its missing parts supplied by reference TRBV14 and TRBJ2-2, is EAGVTQFPSHSVIEKGQTVTLRCDPISGHDNLYWYRRVMGKEIKFLLHFVKESKQDESGMPNNRFLAERTGGTYSTLKVQPAELEDSGVYFCASSTQQGFANTGELFFGEGSRLTVL.

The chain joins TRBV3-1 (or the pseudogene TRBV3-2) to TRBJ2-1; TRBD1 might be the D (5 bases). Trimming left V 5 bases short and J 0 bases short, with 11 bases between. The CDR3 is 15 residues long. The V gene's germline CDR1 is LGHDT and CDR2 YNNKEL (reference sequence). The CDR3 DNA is TGTGCCAGCAGCGTAGGGGTAGACTCCTACAATGAGCAGTTCTTC. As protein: CASSVGVDSYNEQFF.

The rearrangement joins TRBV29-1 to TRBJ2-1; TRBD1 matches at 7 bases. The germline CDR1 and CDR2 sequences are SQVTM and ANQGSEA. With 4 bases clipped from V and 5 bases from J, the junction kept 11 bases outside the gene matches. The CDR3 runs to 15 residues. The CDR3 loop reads CSVARQGLAHNEQFF. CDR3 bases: TGCAGCGTTGCCCGACAGGGCTTGGCCCACAATGAGCAGTTCTTC.

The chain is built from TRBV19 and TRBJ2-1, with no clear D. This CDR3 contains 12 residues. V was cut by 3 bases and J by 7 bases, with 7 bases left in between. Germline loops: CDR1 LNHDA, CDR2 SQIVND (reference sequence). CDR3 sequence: CASSMTLNEQFF. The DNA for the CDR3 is TGTGCCAGTAGTATGACTTTGAATGAGCAGTTCTTC.

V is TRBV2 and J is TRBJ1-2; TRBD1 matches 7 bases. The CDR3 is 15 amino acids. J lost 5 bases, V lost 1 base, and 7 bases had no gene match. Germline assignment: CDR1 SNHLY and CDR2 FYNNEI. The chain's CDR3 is CASSEGQQGVYGYTF. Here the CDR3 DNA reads TGTGCCAGCAGTGAAGGGCAGCAGGGGGTATATGGCTACACCTTC. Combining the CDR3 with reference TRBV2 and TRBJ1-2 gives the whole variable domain EPEVTQTPSHQVTQMGQEVILRCVPISNHLYFYWYRQILGQKVEFLVSFYNNEISEKSEIFDDQFSVERPDGSNFTLKIRSTKLEDSAMYFCASSEGQQGVYGYTFGSGTRLTVV.

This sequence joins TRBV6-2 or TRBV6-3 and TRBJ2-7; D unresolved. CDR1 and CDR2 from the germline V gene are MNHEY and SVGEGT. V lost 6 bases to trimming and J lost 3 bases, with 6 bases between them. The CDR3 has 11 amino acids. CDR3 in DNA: TGTGCCAGCAGCACAAACTACGAGCAGTACTTC. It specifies CASSTNYEQYF.

For the CDR3, the DNA is TGTGCCAGCAGCGTAGTCCCGGGACAGGGGGCGAACACCGGGGAGCTGTTTTTT. As protein: CASSVVPGQGANTGELFF. The chain has TRBV9 and TRBJ2-2, with TRBD1 matching over 11 bases. This CDR3 contains 18 residues. CDR1 and CDR2 (germline): SGDLS, YYNGEE. V shed 0 bases and J 0 bases; nucleotides not matched to a gene: 4. Based on the CDR3 plus reference TRBV9 and TRBJ2-2, the full variable domain is DSGVTQTPKHLITATGQRVTLRCSPRSGDLSVYWYQQSLDQGLQFLIQYYNGEERAKGNILERFSAQQFPDLHSELNLSSLELGDSALYFCASSVVPGQGANTGELFFGEGSRLTVL.

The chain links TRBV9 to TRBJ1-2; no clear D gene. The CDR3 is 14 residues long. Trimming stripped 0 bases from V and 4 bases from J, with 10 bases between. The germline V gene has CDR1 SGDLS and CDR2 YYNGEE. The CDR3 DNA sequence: TGTGCCAGCAGCGTAGGATCCGGGTCCTATGGCTACACCTTC. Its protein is CASSVGSGSYGYTF.

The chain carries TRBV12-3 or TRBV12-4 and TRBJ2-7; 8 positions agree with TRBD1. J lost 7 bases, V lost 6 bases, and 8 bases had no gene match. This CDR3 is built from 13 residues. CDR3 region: CASSLGQGREQYF. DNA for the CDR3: TGTGCCAGCAGCCTCGGACAGGGACGGGAGCAGTACTTC.

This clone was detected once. CDR3 sequence reads: CASSYSGGRLNTEAFF. The CDR3 coding sequence is TGTGCCAGCAGTTACTCGGGGGGGCGCCTGAACACTGAAGCTTTCTTT. The chain recombines TRBV6-5 with TRBJ1-1; D is possibly TRBD1 (6 bases). Trimming shortened V by 0 bases and J by 0 bases, and 11 bases separated the two germline ends. The CDR3 is 16 amino acids. The germline V gene encodes CDR1 MNHEY and CDR2 SVGAGI.

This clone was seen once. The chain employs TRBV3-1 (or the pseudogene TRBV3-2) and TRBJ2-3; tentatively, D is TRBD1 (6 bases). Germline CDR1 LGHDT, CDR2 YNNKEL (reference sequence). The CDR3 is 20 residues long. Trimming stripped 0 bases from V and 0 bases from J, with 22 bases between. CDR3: CASSQDLTPGHHTSTDTQYF. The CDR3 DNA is TGTGCCAGCAGCCAAGATCTAACGCCGGGACACCATACTAGCACAGATACGCAGTATTTT.

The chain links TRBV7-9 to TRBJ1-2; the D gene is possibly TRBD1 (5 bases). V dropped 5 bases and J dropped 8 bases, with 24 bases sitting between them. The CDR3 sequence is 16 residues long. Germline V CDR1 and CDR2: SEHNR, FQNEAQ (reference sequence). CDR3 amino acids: CASSPHRGLVGEGYTF. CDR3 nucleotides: TGTGCCAGCAGCCCCCACCGGGGGTTAGTGGGTGAAGGCTACACCTTC.

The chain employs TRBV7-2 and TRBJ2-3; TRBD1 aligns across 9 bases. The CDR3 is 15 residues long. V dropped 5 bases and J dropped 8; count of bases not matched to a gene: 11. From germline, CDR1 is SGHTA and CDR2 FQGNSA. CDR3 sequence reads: CASSGGTGFSTTQYF. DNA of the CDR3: TGTGCCAGCAGCGGTGGGACAGGGTTTTCCACTACGCAGTATTTT.

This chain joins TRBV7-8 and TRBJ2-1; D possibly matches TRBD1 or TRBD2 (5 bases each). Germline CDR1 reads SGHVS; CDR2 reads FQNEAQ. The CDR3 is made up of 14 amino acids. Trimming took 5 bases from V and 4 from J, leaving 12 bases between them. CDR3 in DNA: TGTGCCAGCAGCCGAGAGGGGTATTACAATGAGCAGTTCTTC. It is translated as CASSREGYYNEQFF.

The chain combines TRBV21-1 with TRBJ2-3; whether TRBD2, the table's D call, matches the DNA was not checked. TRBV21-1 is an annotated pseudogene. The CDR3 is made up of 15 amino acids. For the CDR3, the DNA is TGTGCCAGCAGCAAAGTGCTACTCCCCACAGATACGCAGTATTTT. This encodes CASSKVLLPTDTQYF.

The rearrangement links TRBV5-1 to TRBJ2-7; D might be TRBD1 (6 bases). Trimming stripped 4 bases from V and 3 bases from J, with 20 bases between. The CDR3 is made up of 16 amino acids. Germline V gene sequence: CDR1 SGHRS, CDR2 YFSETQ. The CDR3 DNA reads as TGCGCCAGCAGCCCCCGGTTAGGGACAACAAACTACGAGCAGTACTTC. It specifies CASSPRLGTTNYEQYF.

The chain's CDR3 is CASSHRAGTEAFF. CDR3 DNA sequence: TGTGCCAGCAGTCACAGGGCCGGGACTGAAGCTTTCTTT. V usage is TRBV6-2 or TRBV6-3 and J usage is TRBJ1-1; perhaps TRBD1 as D (6 bases). The CDR3 has 13 residues. CDR1 and CDR2 from the germline V gene are MNHEY and SVGEGT. V lost 5 bases to trimming and J lost 5 bases, with 12 bases between them.

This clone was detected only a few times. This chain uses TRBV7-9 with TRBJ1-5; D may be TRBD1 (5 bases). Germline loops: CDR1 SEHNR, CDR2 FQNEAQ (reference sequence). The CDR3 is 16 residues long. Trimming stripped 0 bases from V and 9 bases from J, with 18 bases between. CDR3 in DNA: TGTGCCAGCAGCTTAGCCGGGACTGGGGGAGGTGGGCCCCAGCATTTT. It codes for CASSLAGTGGGGPQHF.

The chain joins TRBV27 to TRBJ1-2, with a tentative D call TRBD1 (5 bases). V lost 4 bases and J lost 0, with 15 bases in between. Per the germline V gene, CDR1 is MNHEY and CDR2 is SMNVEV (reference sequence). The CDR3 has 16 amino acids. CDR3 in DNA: TGTGCCAGCAGTTCGATCAACAGGAGAGCTAACTATGGCTACACCTTC. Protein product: CASSSINRRANYGYTF.

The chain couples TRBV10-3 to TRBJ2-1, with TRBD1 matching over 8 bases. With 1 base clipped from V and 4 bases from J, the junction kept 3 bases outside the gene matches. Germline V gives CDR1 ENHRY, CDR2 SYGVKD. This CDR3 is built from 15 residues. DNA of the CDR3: TGTGCCATCAGTGAGTGGACAGGGAAGTACAATGAGCAGTTCTTC. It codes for CAISEWTGKYNEQFF.

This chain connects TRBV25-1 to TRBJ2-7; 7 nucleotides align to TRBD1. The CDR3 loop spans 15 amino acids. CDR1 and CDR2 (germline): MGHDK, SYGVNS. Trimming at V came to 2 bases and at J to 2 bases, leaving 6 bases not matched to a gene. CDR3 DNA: TGTGCCAGCAGTGAAGGTGACAGGGTAACCTACGAGCAGTACTTC. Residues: CASSEGDRVTYEQYF.

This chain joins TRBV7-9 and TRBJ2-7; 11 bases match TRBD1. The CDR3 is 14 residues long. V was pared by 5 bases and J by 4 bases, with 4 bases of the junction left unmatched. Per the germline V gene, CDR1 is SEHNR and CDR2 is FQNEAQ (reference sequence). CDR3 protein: CASSPGQGAYEQYF. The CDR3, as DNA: TGTGCCAGCAGCCCCGGACAGGGGGCTTACGAGCAGTACTTC.